The entry below gives a single T cell receptor beta chain sequence along with its context. Its antigen is undetermined. These data belong to a study of OX40 agonist ivuxolimab in advanced cancers. Overall study findings and caveats: Dosing at 0.1 to 3.0 mg/kg was accompanied by clonal expansion of CD4+ and CD8+ blood T cells by week 6. Individuals who were partial responders at 0.1-3.0 mg/kg had clonal expansion that ranked among the lowest.

The CDR3 sequence is 14 residues long. Germline assignment: CDR1 SGDLS and CDR2 YYNGEE. The V gene lost 0 bases and the J gene lost 1 base, with 8 bases spanning the gap. Repertoires were generated with immunoSEQ multiplex PCR, while TCRdb's copy carries only in-frame clones and drops some. Of some 80,000 clones detected, approximately 92% appear once; the ten largest clones hold roughly 0.65%. The sequencing used CD4+ or CD8+ T cells sorted from blood, collected in a trial of the OX40 agonist ivuxolimab. The clonotype originates from an adult with an advanced solid tumor such as melanoma, head and neck, liver or kidney cancer. This chain joins TRBV9 and TRBJ2-7, with unresolved D. In DNA form, the CDR3 reads TGTGCCAGCAGCGTAGGGACCAGATCCTACGAGCAGTACTTC. Translating gives CASSVGTRSYEQYF.